This T cell receptor (beta chain) was observed in a study of cytomegalovirus exposure and HLA in healthy donors. Primers included in the PCR were 60 Vbeta and 13 Jbeta primers. Clones were sequenced by immunoSEQ multiplex PCR, and TCRdb holds only the in-frame ones, with some missing. Among about 77,000 clones listed, over 65% were seen once. Healthy people donating bone marrow made up the donors. The V and J ends lost 0 bases and 0 bases, in that order; junction bases with no gene match: 4. Germline values: CDR1 GTSNPN, CDR2 SVGIG (reference sequence). The CDR3 runs to 16 residues. Comment on this clone: Its antigen is as yet unknown.

Study conclusions and caveats: A link between a missense DCLRE1C variant and TCR beta V- and J-gene trimming emerged from a later analysis.

The TCR comes from a man aged 40-55 years in good health and CMV-seronegative. The sequencing input was PBMCs. This sequence joins TRBV30 and TRBJ1-4, with 7 bases matching TRBD1. The CDR3 DNA follows: TGTGCCTGGAGTGTACTTGGGACAGCAACTAATGAAAAACTGTTTTTT. As protein: CAWSVLGTATNEKLFF.